This T cell receptor (beta chain) was identified in a study of blood T cell repertoires in COVID-19. In the study overall: Material from acute and convalescent COVID-19 was sourced from the United States, Italy and Spain. T cells, B-cell-depleted T cells, or PBMCs supplied cDNA or gDNA.

Original processing methods: The authors estimated nucleated cell counts from reference gene primer amplification. Here immunoSEQ multiplex PCR was the method, and the copy in TCRdb shows in-frame clones only, minus some. Clone size and V and J calls were adopted from that table, with D and trimming inferred from the DNA. The data hold about 74,000 clones, with roughly four fifths observed a single time. Germline assignment: CDR1 MNHEY and CDR2 SVGAGI. V dropped 2 bases and J dropped 2; count of bases not matched to a gene: 4. The length of the CDR3 is 15 residues. Sequences were obtained from peripheral blood. The receptor was derived from a man in his 70s with acute or convalescent COVID-19. The rearrangement links TRBV6-5 to TRBJ2-7; 9 nucleotides match TRBD1. The CDR3 DNA is TGTGCCAGCAGTTACGGCGGGACAGGGCCCTACGAGCAGTACTTC. Protein product: CASSYGGTGPYEQYF.